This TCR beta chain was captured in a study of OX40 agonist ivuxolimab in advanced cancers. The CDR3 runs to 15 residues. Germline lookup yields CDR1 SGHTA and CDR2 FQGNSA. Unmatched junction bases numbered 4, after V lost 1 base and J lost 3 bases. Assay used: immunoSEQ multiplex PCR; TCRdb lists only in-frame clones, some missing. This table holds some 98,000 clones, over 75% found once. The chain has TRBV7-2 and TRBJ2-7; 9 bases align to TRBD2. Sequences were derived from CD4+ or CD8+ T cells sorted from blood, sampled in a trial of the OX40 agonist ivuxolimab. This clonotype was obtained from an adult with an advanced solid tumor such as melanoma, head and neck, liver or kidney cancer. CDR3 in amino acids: CASSLVAGGLYEQYF. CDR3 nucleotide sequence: TGTGCCAGCAGCTTAGTGGCGGGAGGGCTCTACGAGCAGTACTTC.